The 26 T cell receptor beta chains reported below all come from one sample, sequenced in a study of T-cell memory formation after mild COVID-19. TCRdb reprocessed the 5' RACE reads via MiXCR and lists one record per CDR3 protein. The sample records some 100,000 distinct CDR3 sequences, around 10% being singletons. Input material: PBMCs or a T cell subset sorted from them (not recorded which). The receptors originated from a man aged 18 to 35 who had mild COVID-19 (a few samples of this study predate the infection). Cell type and time point are not known.

This clonotype was detected a few times. Here the CDR3 DNA reads TGTGCCAGCAGCTTAAACGACCCCGCGGGGTACGAGCAGTACGTC. Residues: CASSLNDPAGYEQYV. The chain combines TRBV7-8 with TRBJ2-7, with D possibly being TRBD2 (6 bases). V shed 2 bases and J shed 4 bases, with 15 bases lying between them. CDR1 is SGHVS, CDR2 FQNEAQ, per germline. CDR3 length equals 15 residues.

The V gene is TRBV6-5, the J gene TRBJ2-1; possibly TRBD2 for D (6 bases). The CDR3 has 13 amino acids. Per germline, CDR1 MNHEY and CDR2 SVGAGI. V lost 2 bases to trimming and J lost 5 bases, with 7 bases between them. CDR3 DNA sequence: TGTGCCAGCAGTTACCCGGGGGACAATGAGCAGTTCTTC. It specifies CASSYPGDNEQFF.

This clonotype was seen a few times. The chain has TRBV5-1 and TRBJ2-5; no reliable D call. CDR1 and CDR2 (germline): SGHRS, YFSETQ. CDR3 length: 13 residues. Between the trimmed V and J ends, which lost 4 bases and 1 base, there was a span of 8 bases. The DNA for the CDR3 is TGCGCCAGCAGCCCCCTGGCCCAAGAGACCCAGTACTTC. Its protein product is CASSPLAQETQYF.

The J gene is TRBJ1-1, the V gene TRBV9, with D maybe TRBD1 (5 bases). V lost 3 bases and J lost 5, with 14 bases in between. In germline, CDR1 is SGDLS, CDR2 YYNGEE. This CDR3 spans 14 amino acids. DNA for the CDR3: TGTGCCAGCAGCGCCTGGGACGGGACGACTGAAGCTTTCTTT. The encoded protein is CASSAWDGTTEAFF.

The CDR3 region is CASSYTGTEVDTQYF. The CDR3 DNA reads TGTGCCAGCAGCTATACCGGGACAGAGGTAGATACGCAGTATTTT. The chain carries TRBV7-6 and TRBJ2-3; 7 nucleotides line up with TRBD1. Germline-derived CDR1 and CDR2 are SGHVS and FNYEAQ. The V and J ends lost 4 bases and 5 bases, in that order; junction bases with no gene match: 9. CDR3 length: 15 residues.

The chain combines TRBV6-6 with TRBJ1-1; 7 positions agree with TRBD1. Germline-derived CDR1 and CDR2 are MNHNY and SVGAGI (reference sequence). The CDR3 runs to 15 residues. With 6 bases clipped from V and 3 bases from J, the junction kept 10 bases outside the gene matches. CDR3: CASSPRGEAYTEAFF. The CDR3 region has the DNA TGTGCCAGCAGCCCCAGGGGGGAGGCCTACACTGAAGCTTTCTTT.

The chain recombines TRBV7-8 with TRBJ2-1; 10 positions match TRBD2. The CDR3 covers 15 residues. V was clipped by 5 bases and J by 3 bases; unmatched bases: 4. The germline CDR1 and CDR2 sequences are SGHVS and FQNEAQ. The CDR3: CASSISGGDYNEQFF. CDR3 in DNA: TGTGCCAGCAGCATAAGCGGGGGGGACTACAATGAGCAGTTCTTC.

This clonotype occurred a few times. This chain links TRBV9 with TRBJ1-1; 8 nucleotides agree with TRBD1. The V and J ends lost 4 bases and 4 bases, in that order; junction bases with no gene match: 6. Germline-derived CDR1 and CDR2 are SGDLS and YYNGEE. The CDR3 extends over 14 amino acids. The DNA for the CDR3 is TGTGCCAGCAGCAGACAGGGGAGGAGCACTGAAGCTTTCTTT. As protein: CASSRQGRSTEAFF.

This clonotype occurred a few times. This sequence joins TRBV6-2 or TRBV6-3 and TRBJ1-2; the D is unclear. The CDR3 has 13 amino acids. The germline V gene encodes CDR1 MNHEY and CDR2 SVGEGT. The V end was cut by 6 bases, the J end by 6 bases, with 14 bases between. The CDR3 coding sequence is TGTGCCAGCAGCCACTGGACTGATGATGGCTACACCTTC. This codes for CASSHWTDDGYTF.

V and J are TRBV12-3 or TRBV12-4 and TRBJ2-1; tentatively, D is TRBD2 (6 bases). V gave up 4 bases and J gave up 6 bases, with 22 bases separating them. This CDR3 spans 17 amino acids. The DNA for the CDR3 is TGTGCCAGCAGTTCAGCACTCGGTTTGGGACTGAGCAATGAGCAGTTCTTC. It specifies CASSSALGLGLSNEQFF.

This clonotype was observed a few times. This chain uses TRBV7-3 with TRBJ2-3, with 11 nucleotides matching TRBD2. The trim removed 5 bases at V and 2 bases at J, leaving 12 bases unmatched. The V gene's germline CDR1 is SGHTA and CDR2 FQGTGA. The CDR3 is 18 amino acids. The CDR3 coding sequence is TGTGCCAGCAGCCTCGGGGCGACTAGCGGGGCAATCACAGATACGCAGTATTTT. It codes for CASSLGATSGAITDTQYF. Looking up the rest from reference TRBV7-3 and TRBJ2-3 gives the full variable domain: GAGVSQTPSNKVTEKGKYVELRCDPISGHTALYWYRQSLGQGPEFLIYFQGTGAADDSGLPNDRFFAVRPEGSVSTLKIQRTERGDSAVYLCASSLGATSGAITDTQYFGPGTRLTVL.

The genes are TRBV25-1 and TRBJ2-2; the D gene is possibly TRBD1 (6 bases). The V end was cut by 8 bases, the J end by 0 bases, with 7 bases between. The CDR3 has 13 amino acids. Germline V gives CDR1 MGHDK, CDR2 SYGVNS. CDR3 sequence reads: CASGDTNTGELFF. DNA for the CDR3: TGTGCCAGCGGGGACACGAACACCGGGGAGCTGTTTTTT.

This clonotype was counted a few times. J is TRBJ1-5 and V is TRBV2; no clear D gene. The CDR3 loop spans 17 amino acids. Germline lookup yields CDR1 SNHLY and CDR2 FYNNEI. V was trimmed by 4 bases and J by 2 bases, leaving 18 bases between them. DNA of the CDR3: TGTGCCAGCAGTGGGTTGTTCGGAGGGATGGGCAATCAGCCCCAGCATTTT. Its translation is CASSGLFGGMGNQPQHF.

The table lists this clonotype with a few counts. J is TRBJ2-7 and V is TRBV11-2; unclear D gene. CDR1 is SGHAT, CDR2 FQNNGV, per germline. V gave up 2 bases and J gave up 3 bases, with 26 bases separating them. The CDR3 has 19 amino acids. The CDR3 is CASSLRPVTFRRLDYEQYF. DNA for the CDR3: TGTGCCAGCAGCTTACGACCGGTTACCTTCAGACGGTTAGACTACGAGCAGTACTTC.

This clonotype appeared a few times. The chain recombines TRBV12-3 or TRBV12-4 with TRBJ2-7; either TRBD1 or TRBD2 may fit D (7 bases each). Deletions cut 7 bases from V and 5 bases from J, with 21 bases between. CDR3 size: 15 residues. For the CDR3, the DNA is TGTGCCAGCACAGGGGGGGGCCTTCGAAGGGACGAGCAGTACTTC. Translated: CASTGGGLRRDEQYF.

This clonotype was counted between two and nine times. V gene TRBV5-1 combines with J gene TRBJ1-6, with D possibly matching TRBD1 (5 bases). Germline-derived CDR1 and CDR2 are SGHRS and YFSETQ. V was shortened by 1 base and J by 11 bases, with 22 bases between the two germline ends. The CDR3 runs 17 residues. The CDR3 loop is CASSLTLGQGDHAPLHF. The CDR3 nucleotides read TGCGCCAGCAGCTTGACCCTGGGGCAGGGCGACCACGCACCCCTCCACTTT.

As DNA, the CDR3 is TGCGCCAGCAGCCAAGGGGGGAGTGAGACCCAGTACTTC. Protein: CASSQGGSETQYF. The chain is built from TRBV4-1 and TRBJ2-5; D possibly matches TRBD1 or TRBD2 (5 bases each). CDR1 MGHRA and CDR2 YSYEKL come from the germline V gene. V dropped 1 base and J dropped 5 bases, with 8 bases sitting between them. The CDR3 extends over 13 amino acids.

This clonotype occurred a few times. The V and J genes are TRBV10-3 and TRBJ2-3, with TRBD2 as a possible D gene (7 bases). CDR3 length: 14 amino acids. Per germline, CDR1 ENHRY and CDR2 SYGVKD. Trimming removed 3 bases at V and 2 bases at J, with 9 bases between. The DNA of the CDR3 is TGTGCCATCAGTGATCGGGGGGCCACAGATACGCAGTATTTT. It specifies CAISDRGATDTQYF.

V gene TRBV5-1 combines with J gene TRBJ2-7, with no clear D. Trimming took 0 bases from V and 0 from J, leaving 10 bases between them. Looked up from germline, CDR1 is SGHRS and CDR2 is YFSETQ. The CDR3 has 15 residues. DNA for the CDR3: TGCGCCAGCAGCTTGGCAGGTTACAGCTCCTACGAGCAGTACTTC. Amino acid sequence: CASSLAGYSSYEQYF.

This CDR3 reads CSARVPGTYEQYF. In nucleotides, the CDR3 is TGCAGTGCTAGAGTCCCAGGGACCTACGAGCAGTACTTC. The chain has TRBV20-1 and TRBJ2-7, with D possibly matching TRBD1 (5 bases). This CDR3 region has 13 residues. The germline gives CDR1 DFQATT, CDR2 SNEGSKA (reference sequence). V lost 1 base and J 2 bases, leaving 9 bases between the germline ends.

Only one count was recorded for this clonotype. The genes are TRBV7-8 and TRBJ1-2; a possible D gene is TRBD1 (5 bases). In germline, CDR1 is SGHVS, CDR2 FQNEAQ. V was clipped by 5 bases and J by 0 bases, with 13 bases between them. The CDR3 consists of 15 residues. CDR3 amino acids: CASSRHRKANYGYTF. The DNA of the CDR3 is TGTGCCAGCAGCCGACACAGGAAAGCTAACTATGGCTACACCTTC.

The chain is built from TRBV13 and TRBJ1-2, with 10 bases that match TRBD1. Germline CDR1 PRHDT, CDR2 FYEKMQ (reference sequence). Trimming took 4 bases from V and 3 from J; bases not matched to a gene: 5. The CDR3 length is 15 residues. This CDR3 is CASSSTGGDHYGYTF. The CDR3 DNA sequence: TGTGCCAGCAGCTCGACAGGGGGCGATCACTATGGCTACACCTTC.

This clonotype has just a few counts. The rearrangement joins TRBV20-1 to TRBJ2-1; 8 bases match TRBD1. The germline CDR1 and CDR2 sequences are DFQATT and SNEGSKA (reference sequence). The CDR3 has 19 amino acids. V lost 4 bases to trimming and J lost 6 bases; unmatched junction nucleotides: 23. CDR3 DNA sequence: TGCAGTGCTACCTCCCTGGACAGGGAACCTTTATCACTGGGCAATGAGCAGTTCTTC. It yields the protein CSATSLDREPLSLGNEQFF.

This clonotype appeared a few times. The gene calls are TRBV30 and TRBJ2-2; TRBD2 might be the D (5 bases). The V gene lost 7 bases and the J gene lost 5 bases, with 17 bases spanning the gap. The CDR3 totals 14 residues. Germline CDR1 is GTSNPN and CDR2 is SVGIG (reference sequence). The CDR3 DNA reads TGTGCCTCCCTTAGCGTCCCGGGGACCGGGGAGCTGTTTTTT. It is translated as CASLSVPGTGELFF.

The chain employs TRBV4-2 and TRBJ2-2; D unresolved. The V and J ends lost 0 bases and 9 bases respectively, with 8 bases between them. Germline V lookup: CDR1 LGHNA, CDR2 YNFKEQ. The CDR3 runs to 13 residues. CDR3 protein: CASSQDGNWELFF. The CDR3 region has the DNA TGTGCCAGCAGCCAAGATGGCAACTGGGAGCTGTTTTTT.

J is TRBJ1-2 and V is TRBV18; 10 nucleotides agree with TRBD1. This CDR3 is built from 17 residues. Germline V gives CDR1 KGHSH, CDR2 LQKENI. J was trimmed by 3 bases and V by 3 bases; bases with no gene match: 10. For the CDR3, the DNA is TGTGCCAGCTCACCGACCCGGGACAGGGGAATTGACTATGGCTACACCTTC. Its translation is CASSPTRDRGIDYGYTF.